Listed here are 26 T cell receptor beta chains from one sample, sequenced in a study of cytomegalovirus exposure and HLA in healthy donors (dated by TCRdb to about 2017). The library was obtained by the immunoSEQ multiplex PCR assay. For the multiplex PCR, a mixture combining 60 forward primers for TCR Vbeta segments and 13 reverse primers for TCR Jbeta segments was used. As stored in TCRdb, this immuneACCESS dataset retains in-frame rearrangements with V and J assigned. A fraction of the clones does not appear; measured against another copy, unresolved V genes explain less than half of the discrepancy, and the remainder lacks a known reason. The sample table shows nearly 200,000 clones, and 70% to 85% are seen once. 0.098% of the sample is in the top ten clones. The material sequenced was PBMCs. The source of these receptors is a boy aged 2-9 years in good health and CMV-seronegative.

This rearrangement joins TRBV19 to TRBJ1-5, with 10 bases fitting TRBD1. V lost 5 bases and J lost 4; bases outside the gene matches: 11. Germline CDR1 reads LNHDA; CDR2 reads SQIVND (reference sequence). This CDR3 has 17 residues. CDR3 residues: CASSPRDRGFGNQPQHF. DNA of the CDR3: TGTGCCAGTAGTCCGCGGGACAGGGGATTTGGGAATCAGCCCCAGCATTTT.

The chain couples TRBV6-5 to TRBJ1-1; maybe TRBD1 (5 bases). Germline V gene lookup returns CDR1 MNHEY and CDR2 SVGAGI. Trimming shortened V by 3 bases and J by 6 bases, and 14 bases separated the two germline ends. CDR3 size: 14 residues. The CDR3 sequence: CASSYYQGGAEAFF. The CDR3 DNA sequence: TGTGCCAGCAGTTATTACCAGGGTGGGGCTGAAGCTTTCTTT.

V usage is TRBV27 and J usage is TRBJ2-7; possibly TRBD2 for D (6 bases). The germline V and J ends were trimmed by 5 bases and 0 bases, with 17 bases remaining between them. The CDR3 is made up of 16 amino acids. Germline V CDR1 and CDR2: MNHEY, SMNVEV (reference sequence). This CDR3 reads CASSLLISTSSYEQYF. In DNA form, the CDR3 reads TGTGCCAGCAGTCTCCTAATTTCGACTAGCTCCTACGAGCAGTACTTC.

The CDR3 region is CASSQNLAGDYGYTF. The CDR3 DNA sequence: TGCGCCAGCAGCCAAAATCTCGCGGGGGACTATGGCTACACCTTC. This chain connects TRBV4-3 to TRBJ1-2; weak D call: TRBD1 (5 bases). This CDR3 is 15 amino acids long. Germline CDR1 is LGHNA and CDR2 is YSLEER. Trimming left V 2 bases short and J 3 bases short, with 13 bases between.

CDR3 loop: CASRPRRGNVNTIYF. In DNA, the CDR3 is TGTGCCAGCAGACCTCGGCGGGGAAACGTAAACACCATATATTTT. The genes are TRBV6-6 and TRBJ1-3; no definite D call. Germline loops: CDR1 MNHNY, CDR2 SVGAGI (reference sequence). The CDR3 covers 15 residues. Deletions cut 6 bases from V and 6 bases from J, with 18 bases between.

This clone is a singleton in its sample. The chain joins TRBV7-2 to TRBJ1-2, with D perhaps TRBD1 (5 bases). V lost 2 bases, J lost 5 bases, and 21 bases lay in between. The CDR3 consists of 17 residues. Germline-derived CDR1 and CDR2 are SGHTA and FQGNSA. CDR3 sequence: CASSLMTARIGPYGYTF. The CDR3 region has the DNA TGTGCCAGCAGCTTAATGACAGCTAGGATCGGGCCTTATGGCTACACCTTC.

V is TRBV25-1 and J is TRBJ2-1; D might be TRBD2 (5 bases). The germline V and J ends were trimmed by 4 bases and 7 bases, with 11 bases remaining between them. Germline lookup yields CDR1 MGHDK and CDR2 SYGVNS. CDR3 length: 13 residues. CDR3 sequence reads: CASSGGNENEQFF. Written as DNA, the CDR3 is TGTGCCAGCAGTGGAGGGAATGAAAATGAGCAGTTCTTC.

Regarding this clone: One junction end disagrees with the germline gene, perhaps due to a read error. The rearrangement links TRBV5-4 to TRBJ2-5; D call uncertain. Germline V gives CDR1 SGHNT, CDR2 YYREEE (reference sequence). The CDR3 extends over 15 amino acids. The CDR3 region is CASNLKRSDQEAQYF. CDR3 bases: TGTGCCAGCAACCTCAAACGGTCGGATCAAGAGGCCCAGTACTTC.

A single count supports this clone. The chain carries TRBV7-2 and TRBJ2-7; possibly TRBD2 for D (6 bases). Germline values: CDR1 SGHTA, CDR2 FQGNSA. V was cut by 4 bases and J by 7 bases, with 26 bases left in between. This CDR3 is built from 17 residues. Here the CDR3 reads CASSSPSARGAVGEQYF. For the CDR3, the DNA is TGTGCCAGCAGCTCCCCGTCGGCTCGCGGGGCAGTAGGAGAGCAGTACTTC.

The CDR3 coding sequence is TGTGCCTGGAGTTTCAGCTCTGGAAACACCATATATTTT. It codes for CAWSFSSGNTIYF. The genes are TRBV30 and TRBJ1-3, with D uncertain. Between the trimmed V and J ends, which lost 2 bases and 0 bases, there was a span of 5 bases. The CDR3 length is 13 residues. Germline V CDR1 and CDR2: GTSNPN, SVGIG (reference sequence). Supplemented by reference TRBV30 and TRBJ1-3, the full variable domain reads SQTIHQWPATLVQPVGSPLSLECTVEGTSNPNLYWYRQAAGRGLQLLFYSVGIGQISSEVPQNLSASRPQDRQFILSSKKLLLSDSGFYLCAWSFSSGNTIYFGEGSWLTVV.

J is TRBJ1-1 and V is TRBV30, with no clear D. V lost 5 bases and J 4 bases, leaving 14 bases between the germline ends. Germline assignment: CDR1 GTSNPN and CDR2 SVGIG (reference sequence). The CDR3 totals 13 residues. CDR3: CAWSAEGTTEAFF. The CDR3 nucleotides are TGTGCCTGGTCGGCCGAGGGAACCACTGAAGCTTTCTTT.

The table lists this clone with a few counts. Additional DNA sequences in this sample encode the identical CDR3. The rearrangement joins TRBV5-4 to TRBJ2-3, with 8 nucleotides matching TRBD2. Per germline, CDR1 SGHNT and CDR2 YYREEE (reference sequence). Trimming cost V 0 bases and J 1 base; bases outside gene matches: 1. The length of the CDR3 is 15 residues. The CDR3 DNA sequence: TGTGCCAGCAGCTTGGCGGGGGGGCGCACAGATACGCAGTATTTT. Protein sequence: CASSLAGGRTDTQYF.

This clone turned up a few times. An end of the junction differs from the germline gene, which may be a read error. This sequence joins TRBV7-7 and TRBJ2-6, with 14 bases matching TRBD2. This CDR3 contains 19 residues. The germline gives CDR1 SSHAT, CDR2 FNYEAQ (reference sequence). This CDR3 is CASSGTSGGPDSGANVLTF. DNA for the CDR3: TGTGCTAGCAGCGGGACTAGCGGGGGTCCCGACTCTGGGGCCAACGTCCTGACTTTC.

The V call is TRBV29-1, the J call TRBJ1-1; no firm D call. The CDR3 length is 13 residues. The ends were cut back, 6 bases at V and 1 base at J, with 12 bases in the middle. Per the germline V gene, CDR1 is SQVTM and CDR2 is ANQGSEA. The CDR3 loop is CSVAEQTNTEAFF. The CDR3 bases are TGCAGCGTGGCTGAACAGACGAACACTGAAGCTTTCTTT.

The gene calls are TRBV7-9 and TRBJ2-3; a possible D gene is TRBD2 (7 bases). CDR3 length: 16 amino acids. CDR1 SEHNR and CDR2 FQNEAQ come from the germline V gene (reference sequence). V lost 0 bases and J 6 bases, leaving 16 bases between the germline ends. The CDR3 region has the DNA TGTGCCAGCAGCTTAGCGGGGGGGGGCCTGGGTGATACGCAGTATTTT. Encoded protein: CASSLAGGGLGDTQYF.

The rearrangement uses TRBV7-2 and TRBJ2-7, with 8 bases aligning to TRBD2. V lost 3 bases and J lost 6; bases outside the gene matches: 10. Per the germline V gene, CDR1 is SGHTA and CDR2 is FQGNSA. The CDR3 totals 15 residues. In DNA, the CDR3 is TGTGCCAGCAGCTTCGGGGGGGGGTCTGGGACCGAGCAGTACTTC. Translated: CASSFGGGSGTEQYF.

The CDR3 bases are TGTGCCACTTCACCCAGTCCTGGGGAGCTGTTTTTT. Residues: CATSPSPGELFF. The chain is built from TRBV19 and TRBJ2-2; D unresolved. In germline, CDR1 is LNHDA, CDR2 SQIVND (reference sequence). The V end was cut by 10 bases, the J end by 8 bases, with 14 bases between. The CDR3 covers 12 residues.

This rearrangement joins TRBV19 to TRBJ1-2; a possible D gene is TRBD1 (6 bases). The germline gives CDR1 LNHDA, CDR2 SQIVND (reference sequence). V shed 5 bases and J shed 6 bases, with 16 bases lying between them. The CDR3 is 14 residues long. The chain's CDR3 is CASSVDRMNHGYTF. CDR3 sequence (DNA): TGTGCCAGTAGTGTCGACAGGATGAATCATGGCTACACCTTC.

For the CDR3, the DNA is TGTGCCAGCAGCCTGCTACCTTATAGCAATCAGCCCCAGCATTTT. Translated, it gives CASSLLPYSNQPQHF. The J gene is TRBJ1-5, the V gene TRBV5-5; D unresolved. This CDR3 region has 15 residues. V was clipped by 4 bases and J by 0 bases, with 11 bases between them. Germline CDR1 and CDR2: SGHKS and YYEKEE (reference sequence).

This rearrangement joins TRBV7-9 to TRBJ2-5, with TRBD2 identical over 8 bases. The CDR3 consists of 17 residues. Germline CDR1 SEHNR, CDR2 FQNEAQ (reference sequence). The trim removed 3 bases at V and 1 base at J, leaving 10 bases unmatched. This CDR3 reads CASSFSPLTSGQETQYF. The CDR3 nucleotides read TGTGCCAGCAGCTTCTCCCCCCTTACTAGCGGCCAAGAGACCCAGTACTTC.

The chain carries TRBV18 and TRBJ2-2; D remains unclear. Germline CDR1 is KGHSH and CDR2 is LQKENI. Trimming removed 5 bases at V and 3 bases at J, with 4 bases between. The CDR3 consists of 12 residues. The CDR3 loop reads CASSTYTGELFF. DNA for the CDR3: TGTGCCAGCTCAACTTACACCGGGGAGCTGTTTTTT.

This clone was detected once. The rearrangement links TRBV9 to TRBJ1-1; weak D call: TRBD1 (5 bases). CDR1 and CDR2 from the germline V gene are SGDLS and YYNGEE. Trimming removed 1 base at V and 3 bases at J, with 13 bases between. The length of the CDR3 is 15 residues. This CDR3 is CASSVLPGMDTEAFF. CDR3 nucleotide sequence: TGTGCCAGCAGCGTATTACCAGGGATGGACACTGAAGCTTTCTTT.

In DNA form, the CDR3 reads TGTGCCAGTAGTAATGGACAGGGGGCTTTATCGGGGACTGAAGCTTTCTTT. Its translation: CASSNGQGALSGTEAFF. The V gene is TRBV19, the J gene TRBJ1-1, with 11 bases that match TRBD1. The CDR3 loop spans 17 amino acids. With V trimmed by 4 bases and J by 5 bases, 12 bases remained unmatched. Germline V CDR1 and CDR2: LNHDA, SQIVND (reference sequence). Full variable domain (outside the CDR3, taken from reference TRBV19 and TRBJ1-1): DGGITQSPKYLFRKEGQNVTLSCEQNLNHDAMYWYRQDPGQGLRLIYYSQIVNDFQKGDIAEGYSVSREKKESFPLTVTSAQKNPTAFYLCASSNGQGALSGTEAFFGQGTRLTVV.

The chain couples TRBV4-1 to TRBJ1-1; D perhaps matches TRBD1 (6 bases). The CDR3 covers 15 residues. V gave up 0 bases and J gave up 5 bases, with 13 bases separating them. The germline V gene has CDR1 MGHRA and CDR2 YSYEKL. CDR3 loop: CASSQESRGRTEAFF. CDR3 coding DNA: TGCGCCAGCAGCCAAGAGAGCAGGGGAAGGACTGAAGCTTTCTTT.

This clone showed up just a few times. The CDR3 spells CAISLRTGQGMTEQYF. CDR3 bases: TGTGCCATCAGCCTAAGAACGGGACAGGGGATGACGGAGCAGTACTTC. This chain links TRBV10-3 with TRBJ2-7; 10 bases line up with TRBD1. V shed 6 bases and J 7 bases; nucleotides not matched to a gene: 15. The CDR3 has 16 amino acids. The germline CDR1 and CDR2 sequences are ENHRY and SYGVKD.

J is TRBJ1-2 and V is TRBV27, with D uncertain. With 3 bases removed from V and 3 bases from J, the gap between germline ends came to 17 bases. This CDR3 is built from 16 residues. Germline V gene sequence: CDR1 MNHEY, CDR2 SMNVEV (reference sequence). CDR3 region: CASSLTAQTTHYGYTF. CDR3 DNA: TGTGCCAGCAGTTTGACCGCGCAGACAACTCACTATGGCTACACCTTC.